This entry concerns a single T cell receptor beta chain. The antigen is not known. This entry comes from a study of post-analysis software for immune sequencing data. Whole-study results and caveats: Strong co-clustering by F measure was evident for samples that had been prepared in the same batch.

Incorporated into the TCR beta cDNA libraries were unique molecular identifiers, which served to reduce PCR and sequencing biases. TCRdb reprocessed the PCR reads with MiXCR, giving one entry per CDR3 protein. The data contain hundreds of thousands of distinct CDR3 sequences, 30% of them singletons. The receptor comes from a girl between 5 and 17 years old with multiple sclerosis. The specimen sequenced was blood.

The CDR3 nucleotides read TGTGCCAGCAGCTTTGAGTTCGGTGGAGGCTATGGCTACACCTTC. It specifies CASSFEFGGGYGYTF. The V and J genes are TRBV7-9 and TRBJ1-2; D gene uncertain. The germline V and J ends were trimmed by 3 bases and 4 bases, with 15 bases remaining between them. From germline, CDR1 is SEHNR and CDR2 FQNEAQ (reference sequence). This CDR3 is 15 amino acids long.